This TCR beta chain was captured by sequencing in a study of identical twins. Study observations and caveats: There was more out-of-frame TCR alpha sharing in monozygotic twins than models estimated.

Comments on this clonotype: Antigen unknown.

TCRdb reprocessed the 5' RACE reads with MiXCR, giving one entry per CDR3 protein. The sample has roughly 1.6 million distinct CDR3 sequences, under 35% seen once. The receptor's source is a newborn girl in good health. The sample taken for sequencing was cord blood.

In DNA form, the CDR3 reads TGTGCCAGCAGCCAGGCAGCGGGAGTTTCCTACAATGAGCAGTTCTTC. This encodes CASSQAAGVSYNEQFF. The chain recombines TRBV3-1 with TRBJ2-1; TRBD2 matches at 8 bases. Germline V gives CDR1 LGHDT, CDR2 YNNKEL (reference sequence). V lost 3 bases, J lost 1 base, and 5 bases stayed unmatched. The CDR3 sequence is 16 residues long.